This TCR beta chain was found in a study of CD8 T cells in Susac syndrome (dated by TCRdb to about 2019). A note on the overall study: The study used repertoire sequencing to test whether antigen drove CD8+ T cell activation and differentiation in Susac syndrome.

Study-wide conclusions, independent of this receptor: The number of individuals in the TCR sequencing and HLA analysis was acknowledged as relatively small.

With respect to this clonotype: What antigen it recognizes has not been identified. No base qualities exist here, and no much larger clone lies one base off it.

RNA was extracted with the RNeasy kit and about 0.5 to 1 ug was reverse transcribed using random hexamers. The immunoSEQ multiplex PCR assay, covering 54 Vbeta and 13 Jbeta segments, was used to amplify TCR beta CDR3 regions. PCR amplification bias was corrected using a synthetic template baseline for primer optimization and computational correction. Per the original workflow: Reads were assigned to V, D and J genes according to IMGT and analyzed in immunoSEQ Analyzer, with only productive sequences retained. Clonality was calculated as one minus the Shannon entropy normalized by log2 of the number of productive unique sequences. For each patient and control, public and private clones were evaluated among the 100 most prevalent clones. Clones were defined as Susac-specific when absent from the healthy and MS cohorts, from fewer than 1,200 published viral clones and from other ImmuneACCESS disease sequences. The public reads were run again by TCRdb, first through fastp at Q25 and then through MiXCR, and only productive beta chains were kept. Each entry is one CDR3 protein sequence, shown with its most common DNA and genes. The authors' filters were not applied to this entry. A total of about 200,000 distinct CDR3 sequences appear in this sample, 90% to 95% of them only once. Approximately 0.1% of the sample is held by the ten biggest clonotypes.

Between the V and J ends, shortened by 6 bases and 8 bases respectively, the junction contains 14 bases. The CDR3 sequence holds 13 residues, the cysteine and phenylalanine included. The kept DNA is CDR3 alone, 39 bases in frame from the first base. High-throughput TCR beta sequencing profiled peripheral blood CD8+ and CD4+ T cells from healthy donors, Susac syndrome patients and multiple sclerosis patients. Healthy donors were included as age- and sex-matched controls. Bulk CD8+ and CD4+ T cells were purified magnetically by negative isolation, whereas CD8+ TEMRA cells were enriched by FACS. Blood was collected in EDTA tubes and processed within 24 hours, with PBMCs isolated through density gradient centrifugation. PBMCs intended for TCR sequencing were cryopreserved in liquid nitrogen and were subsequently thawed in a 37 degrees C water bath. The sorted or isolated CD4+, CD8+ and CD8+ TEMRA cells reached a purity of at least 90%.

This clonotype originated in a human donor in good health. The sequencing input was CD4+ T cells from PBMCs. The sequence is built from TRBV12-3 or TRBV12-4 and TRBJ2-1; the D gene could be either TRBD1 or TRBD2, each agreeing at 5 bases. The CDR3 region reads CASSRRRGDEQFF. At the DNA level, the sequence is TGTGCCAGCAGCCGGAGAAGGGGAGATGAGCAGTTCTTC.